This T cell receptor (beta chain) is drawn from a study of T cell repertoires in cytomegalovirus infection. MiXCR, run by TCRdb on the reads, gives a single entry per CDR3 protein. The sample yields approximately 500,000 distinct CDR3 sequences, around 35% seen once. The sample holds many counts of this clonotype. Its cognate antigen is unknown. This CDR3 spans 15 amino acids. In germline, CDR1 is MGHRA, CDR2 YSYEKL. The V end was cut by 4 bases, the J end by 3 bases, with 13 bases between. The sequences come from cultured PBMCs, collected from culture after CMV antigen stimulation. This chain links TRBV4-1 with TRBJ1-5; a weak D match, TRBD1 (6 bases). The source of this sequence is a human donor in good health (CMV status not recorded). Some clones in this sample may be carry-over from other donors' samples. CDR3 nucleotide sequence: TGCGCCAGCAGCCCCTCAACAGGGAACAATCAGCCCCAGCATTTT. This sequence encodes CASSPSTGNNQPQHF.